This T cell receptor (beta chain) is from a study of T cell therapy after organ transplantation. For the study at large: T cells were expanded about 2 weeks with 30 CMV class I/II epitopes. Of ten patients, eight responded clinically and two did not.

Regarding this clone: Its antigen is as yet unknown.

V was cut by 1 base and J by 15 bases, with 16 bases left in between. Germline loops: CDR1 PRHDT, CDR2 FYEKMQ (reference sequence). The length of the CDR3 is 13 residues. The data were produced by immunoSEQ multiplex PCR, yet TCRdb's version contains in-frame clones alone and is incomplete. This table holds 50,000 or so clones, about 95% found once. Drug-resistant or recurrent cytomegalovirus affected these solid-organ transplant recipient patients. This chain links TRBV13 with TRBJ2-1; maybe TRBD1 (6 bases). The receptor comes from a human patient who had received a solid organ transplant and had CMV disease. Sequenced here: CD8+ T cells from blood, sampled before autologous CMV-specific T cell therapy. CDR3 region: CASSLEAPGERFF. CDR3 DNA sequence: TGTGCCAGCAGCTTAGAGGCCCCAGGGGAACGGTTCTTC.